This paragraph reports one T cell receptor (beta chain). The sample is drawn from a study of CD8 T cells in Susac syndrome. CDR3 length: 13 residues. The junction had 5 bases not matched to a gene; V was cut back by 6 bases and J by 4 bases. An input of 0.5 to 1 ug of RNA was subjected to reverse transcription using random hexamers. Across 54 Vbeta and 13 Jbeta, immunoSEQ multiplex PCR amplified TCR beta CDR3. TCRdb reanalysed the immunoSEQ multiplex PCR reads using MiXCR and keeps one entry per CDR3 protein. Of around 130,000 distinct CDR3 sequences listed, approximately 95% are singletons. This TCR derives from a human donor with multiple sclerosis. The sample consisted of CD4+ T cells from PBMCs. The chain is built from TRBV12-3 or TRBV12-4 and TRBJ1-1; the match to TRBD1 covers 7 bases. The chain's CDR3 is CASSKQGTTEAFF. The DNA for the CDR3 is TGTGCCAGCAGCAAACAGGGGACCACTGAAGCTTTCTTT.